This is a list of T cell receptor beta chains from one sample in a study of T cell responses to AZD1222 COVID-19 vaccine. Generated by immunoSEQ multiplex PCR, the TCRdb table keeps only in-frame clones and is missing some. This table has fewer than 120,000 clones, 94% appearing once. Source: peripheral blood, taken 28 days after the second AZD1222 dose. The receptors were sampled from an adult who received the AZD1222 COVID-19 vaccine. Both conserved end residues are part of each CDR3. Fields, in order: V gene, D gene, J gene, clone size, CDR3 protein, CDR3 DNA. A D gene is named only where the DNA matches it firmly. Some rows have no size entry. The others give once, few or many, or a class for an expanded clone.

>TRBV3-1/TRBV3-2|NA|TRBJ2-1|NA
CASSQEPRGRDFNEQFF
TGTGCCAGCAGCCAAGAACCCAGGGGGAGGGACTTTAATGAGCAGTTCTTC
>TRBV7-9|NA|TRBJ1-1|NA
CASSSSLNTEAFF
TGTGCCAGCAGCTCCTCTCTGAACACTGAAGCTTTCTTT
>TRBV3-1/TRBV3-2|NA|TRBJ2-7|NA
CASSPNLQGPFYEQYF
TGTGCCAGCAGCCCTAACTTACAGGGTCCCTTCTACGAGCAGTACTTC
>TRBV6-5|NA|TRBJ2-5|NA
CASSYAGTKETQYF
TGTGCCAGCAGTTACGCTGGGACCAAAGAGACCCAGTACTTC
>TRBV10-2|TRBD1|TRBJ1-1|NA
CASSRPGQGPITEAFF
TGCGCCAGCAGTAGACCGGGACAGGGGCCAATCACTGAAGCTTTCTTT
>TRBV27|TRBD1|TRBJ2-2|NA
CASSFLGQGAAGELFF
TGTGCCAGCAGTTTCCTGGGACAGGGGGCTGCCGGGGAGCTGTTTTTT
>TRBV6-1|NA|TRBJ2-1|NA
CASSEGRWTLSYNEQFF
TGTGCCAGCAGTGAGGGGAGATGGACTCTTTCCTACAATGAGCAGTTCTTC
>TRBV6-1|NA|TRBJ1-3|NA
CASSENRSGNTIYF
TGTGCCAGCAGTGAGAACCGCTCTGGAAACACCATATATTTT
>TRBV29-1|NA|TRBJ1-4|NA
CSVAGANNEKLFF
TGCAGCGTTGCCGGAGCTAATAATGAAAAACTGTTTTTT
>TRBV6-5|TRBD1|TRBJ1-5|few
CASSFLDRGNQPQHF
TGTGCCAGCAGTTTTTTGGACAGGGGGAATCAGCCCCAGCATTTT
>TRBV2|TRBD2|TRBJ2-2|NA
CASIEAGRTGELFF
TGTGCCAGCATAGAAGCGGGGAGGACCGGGGAGCTGTTTTTT
>TRBV27|TRBD1|TRBJ1-3|once
CASRKLQGTGNTIYF
TGTGCCAGCAGGAAGCTACAGGGGACTGGAAACACCATATATTTT
>TRBV5-4|TRBD2|TRBJ2-1|NA
CASSRLAGGSSYNEQFF
TGTGCCAGCAGCCGACTAGCGGGGGGGAGCTCCTACAATGAGCAGTTCTTC
>TRBV12-3/TRBV12-4|NA|TRBJ1-2|NA
CASSFSGGYGYTF
TGTGCCAGCAGTTTTAGCGGTGGCTATGGCTACACCTTC
>TRBV5-1|TRBD1|TRBJ1-4|NA
CASSLSGGEEKLFF
TGCGCCAGCAGCTTGTCAGGGGGGGAAGAAAAACTGTTTTTT
>TRBV18|NA|TRBJ1-2|NA
CASKSRDERYTF
TGTGCCAGTAAATCCAGGGATGAACGCTACACCTTC
>TRBV6-5|NA|TRBJ1-1|NA
CASSYAGIRNTEAFF
TGTGCCAGCAGTTATGCAGGTATTCGGAACACTGAAGCTTTCTTT
>TRBV19|TRBD1|TRBJ2-7|NA
CASSIGLRTGNYEQYF
TGTGCCAGTAGTATAGGTTTACGGACAGGGAACTACGAGCAGTACTTC
>TRBV6-5|NA|TRBJ2-1|NA
CASSYSFEQFF
TGTGCCAGCAGTTACTCTTTTGAGCAGTTCTTC
>TRBV5-5|TRBD1|TRBJ1-2|NA
CASSLALQGGGYTF
TGTGCCAGCAGCTTGGCCCTACAGGGGGGTGGCTACACCTTC
>TRBV5-1|NA|TRBJ1-2|NA
CASSFGSSTRDYGYTF
TGCGCCAGCAGCTTCGGCTCCTCGACCCGTGACTATGGCTACACCTTC